Described below is a single T cell receptor (beta chain) sequence and its context. Its binding antigen is unknown. The input lacks base qualities; no much larger clone sits a single base away. During the collection period, no infections or other immune events were recorded for the healthy donors. Blood repertoires from healthy donors were used as a training cohort for calibrating time-dependent variance in a beta-binomial model of differential abundance of T-cell clones. The training cohort comprised about ten healthy donors, 3 female and 7 male. On average the donors were 43 years old, and their ages spanned roughly 29 to 70 years. Whole blood, obtained from a commercial supplier, was collected from each healthy donor at three time points spaced roughly 14 days apart. Genomic DNA was extracted from unsorted whole blood for immunosequencing. This sample was taken from a study of identifying expanded T cells in peripheral blood (dated 2019 in TCRdb). Concerning the study at large: Four technical replicates, made by sequencing separate aliquots from the same pool of genomic DNA, were compared pairwise. On the study overall, not on this receptor specifically: It was expected by the authors that biological variance in healthy repertoires might increase further over much longer intervals, such as months to years. Variance in clone template counts between approximately two-week samples significantly increased with total template count across all healthy donors. Across all healthy-donor time intervals, the beta-binomial model significantly lowered both the number of clones called differentially abundant and the false-positive rate. The binomial model flagged around 1.2 differentially abundant clones between technical replicates but around 15 over around two weeks and under 25 over four weeks.

TCRbeta CDR3 regions were profiled with the immunoSEQ Assay using bias-controlled multiplex PCR amplification of genomic DNA. As for the original processing: To quantify the absolute abundance of each unique TCRbeta CDR3 region, the sequences were collapsed and filtered. Two models were used to test differential abundance: a binomial model (Fisher-equivalent) and a beta-binomial model that adds time-dependent variance fitted from healthy donors. Clones with fewer than 5 combined templates were excluded, and clones with Benjamini-Hochberg FDR below 0.01 were called differentially abundant. In the beta-binomial model, variance was expressed as a function of the total template count across the two samples, in the form v = (b*log(k)+a)^2. The table was pulled from immuneACCESS by TCRdb, which kept in-frame rearrangements only. Such tables lose some clones; where checked, under half of the loss comes from unresolved V genes, and the rest has no known cause. The DNA gave D and trimming, while V, J and clone size come from that table. This sample is represented by some 97,000 clones; approximately 89% of them were singletons. Approximately 6% of the sample comes from the top ten.

The CDR3, from cysteine to phenylalanine, totals 17 residues. Only the CDR3 DNA stays, 51 bases, in frame from base 1. The germline V gene specifies MDHEN as CDR1 and SYDVKM as CDR2. V loses 7 bases, J loses 5 bases, and the germline ends lie 23 bases apart. Specimen: blood. The rearrangement joined TRBV28 to TRBJ1-4; a weak D assignment points to TRBD1 (5 bases agree). The TCR comes from a person aged 18-69 years in good health. The sequenced DNA: TGTGCCAGCACTTCTACTAACGGGGGGGGGAAAAATGAAAAACTGTTTTTT. Translated, this is CASTSTNGGGKNEKLFF.